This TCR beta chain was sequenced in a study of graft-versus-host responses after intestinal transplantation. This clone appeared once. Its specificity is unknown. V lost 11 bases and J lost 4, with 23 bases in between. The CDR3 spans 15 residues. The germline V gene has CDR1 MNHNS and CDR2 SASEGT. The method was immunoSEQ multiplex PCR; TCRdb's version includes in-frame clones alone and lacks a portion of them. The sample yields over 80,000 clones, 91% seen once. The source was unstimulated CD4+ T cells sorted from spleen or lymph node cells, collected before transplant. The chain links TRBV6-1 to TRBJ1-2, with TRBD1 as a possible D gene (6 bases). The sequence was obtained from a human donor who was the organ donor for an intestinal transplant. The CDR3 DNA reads TGTGCCTCCAGGGGTACAGAGAAGTTCAGCTATGGCTACACCTTC. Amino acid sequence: CASRGTEKFSYGYTF.